The clone carrying this T cell receptor (beta chain) turned up a few times. Other DNA sequences in this specimen translate into the identical CDR3. The protocol was immunoSEQ multiplex PCR, while the TCRdb copy is restricted to in-frame clones and leaves out a portion. Here the sample spans about 380,000 clones, over 65% being singletons. This record belongs to a study of blood T cell repertoires in COVID-19. Study overall: COVID-19 samples collected from the United States, Italy and Spain covered acute and convalescent phases. PBMCs, B-cell-depleted T cells, or T cells were the source of the cDNA or gDNA that made up the material.

V was pared by 6 bases and J by 1 base, with 1 base of the junction left unmatched. The CDR3 runs 12 residues. Germline CDR1 reads SQVTM; CDR2 reads ANQGSEA. The chain employs TRBV29-1 and TRBJ2-7; 9 nucleotides align to TRBD1. The TCR originated in a human donor with acute or convalescent COVID-19. The donor label of this sample is uncertain. The sample comprised peripheral blood. CDR3 residues: CSVGQGSYEQYF. CDR3 nucleotides: TGCAGCGTAGGACAGGGGTCCTACGAGCAGTACTTC.